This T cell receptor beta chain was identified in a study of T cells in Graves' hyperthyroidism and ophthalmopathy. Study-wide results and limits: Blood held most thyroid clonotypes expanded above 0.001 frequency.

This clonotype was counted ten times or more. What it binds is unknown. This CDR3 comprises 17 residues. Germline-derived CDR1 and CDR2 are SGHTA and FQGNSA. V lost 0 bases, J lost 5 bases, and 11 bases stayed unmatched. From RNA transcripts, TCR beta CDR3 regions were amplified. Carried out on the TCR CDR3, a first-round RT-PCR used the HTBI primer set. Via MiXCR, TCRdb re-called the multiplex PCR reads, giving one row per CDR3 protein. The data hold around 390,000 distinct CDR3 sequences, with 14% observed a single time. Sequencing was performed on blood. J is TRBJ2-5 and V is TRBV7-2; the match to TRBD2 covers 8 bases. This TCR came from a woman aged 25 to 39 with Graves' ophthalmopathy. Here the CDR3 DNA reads TGTGCCAGCAGCTTAGCGGGACACCCCGGGGGGGGGGAGACCCAGTACTTC. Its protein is CASSLAGHPGGGETQYF.